This T cell receptor beta chain was identified in a study of blood T cell repertoires in COVID-19. Study overall: COVID-19 samples, acute and convalescent, were from the United States, Italy and Spain. Sample material is recorded as cDNA or gDNA derived from T cells, B-cell-depleted T cells, or PBMCs.

Per germline, CDR1 SGHVS and CDR2 FNYEAQ. The CDR3 has 16 residues. V dropped 5 bases and J dropped 4; count of bases not matched to a gene: 10. Recruitment covered about two dozen US areas and drew participants whose ages spanned about 18 to 90 years. Symptom resolution, clearance, or two negative PCRs marked the recovered donors of Cohort 3. The table came from immunoSEQ multiplex PCR; TCRdb's copy has only in-frame clones and leaves some out. The table has about 380,000 clones, about 88% seen once. The clonotype originates from a woman aged 25 to 39 who had recovered from COVID-19. The gene calls are TRBV7-6 and TRBJ1-4; 7 nucleotides align to TRBD1. Sequencing was done on a sample of PBMCs or T cells enriched from blood (not recorded which). The CDR3 loop is CASSPGTALYNEKLFF. CDR3 sequence (DNA): TGTGCCAGCAGCCCCGGGACAGCCCTCTATAATGAAAAACTGTTTTTT.